This entry describes one T cell receptor beta chain. CDR3 size: 13 residues. V lost 5 bases and J lost 7, with 11 bases in between. CDR1 is ENHRY, CDR2 SYGVKD, per germline. As originally analysed: Reference gene primers were amplified, and this amplification served to estimate nucleated cell counts. Clones were sequenced by immunoSEQ multiplex PCR, and TCRdb holds only the in-frame ones, with some missing. Clonal size and the V and J genes are those of that table, whereas D and trimming came from the DNA. The table has over 85,000 clones, 75% to 90% seen once. The data are from a study of blood T cell repertoires in COVID-19. Study background: COVID-19 samples, acute and convalescent, were from the United States, Italy and Spain. The analysed material was cDNA or gDNA that came from T cells, B-cell-depleted T cells, or PBMCs.

This TCR derives from a man older than 75 with acute or convalescent COVID-19. Sequenced sample: peripheral blood. This chain joins TRBV10-3 and TRBJ1-4; the D gene is possibly TRBD1 (5 bases). The CDR3 here is CAISRQGGEKLFF. CDR3 nucleotides: TGTGCCATCAGTCGTCAGGGCGGTGAAAAACTGTTTTTT.